The 3 T cell receptor beta chains listed next were all sequenced from one sample in a study of control samples from healthy donors and cancer patients. Here immunoSEQ multiplex PCR was the method, and the copy in TCRdb shows in-frame clones only, minus some. The sample contains about 160,000 clones, 94% of which appear only once. Sequences were obtained from PBMCs. These receptors all stem from a man aged 55-75 years with colorectal cancer.

The V call is TRBV6-1, the J call TRBJ1-1; unclear D gene. This CDR3 contains 14 residues. Trimming removed 2 bases from V and 1 base from J, with 8 bases in between. Per the germline V gene, CDR1 is MNHNS and CDR2 is SASEGT. The CDR3, as DNA: TGTGCCAGCAGTGAATTTGCAGGGAACACTGAAGCTTTCTTT. The encoded protein is CASSEFAGNTEAFF.

Notes on this clone: An end of the junction does not agree with germline; a read error may underlie this. This chain connects TRBV7-9 to TRBJ1-1, with a weak D call TRBD1 (6 bases). Per germline, CDR1 SEHNR and CDR2 FQNEAQ (reference sequence). This CDR3 has 13 residues. This chain's CDR3 is CTSSSQGNTEAFF. For the CDR3, the DNA is TGTACCAGCAGTTCACAGGGCAACACTGAAGCTTTCTTT.

The chain links TRBV7-9 to TRBJ2-3, with 11 bases that match TRBD2. This CDR3 is 20 amino acids long. Unmatched junction bases numbered 18, after V lost 7 bases and J lost 0 bases. CDR1 is SEHNR, CDR2 FQNEAQ, per germline (reference sequence). The CDR3 loop reads CASTPSSLAGGLRSTDTQYF. CDR3 DNA sequence: TGTGCCAGCACCCCCAGCAGCCTAGCGGGGGGCTTACGCAGCACAGATACGCAGTATTTT.